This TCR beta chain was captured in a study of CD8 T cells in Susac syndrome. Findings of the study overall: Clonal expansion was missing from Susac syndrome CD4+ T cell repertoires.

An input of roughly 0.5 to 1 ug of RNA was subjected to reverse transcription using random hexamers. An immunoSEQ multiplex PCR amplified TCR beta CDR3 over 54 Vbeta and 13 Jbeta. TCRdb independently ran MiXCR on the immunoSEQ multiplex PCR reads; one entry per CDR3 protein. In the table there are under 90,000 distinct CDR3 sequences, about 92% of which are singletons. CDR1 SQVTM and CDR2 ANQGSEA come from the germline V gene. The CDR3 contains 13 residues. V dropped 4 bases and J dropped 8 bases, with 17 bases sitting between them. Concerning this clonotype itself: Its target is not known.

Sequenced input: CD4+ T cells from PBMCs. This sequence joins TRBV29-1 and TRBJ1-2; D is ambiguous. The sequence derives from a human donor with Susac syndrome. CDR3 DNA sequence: TGCAGCGTTGCCGCTAGGAGGGAGGGAGGCTACACCTTC. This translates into CSVAARREGGYTF. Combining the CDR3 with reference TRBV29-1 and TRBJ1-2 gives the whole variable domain SAVISQKPSRDICQRGTSLTIQCQVDSQVTMMFWYRQQPGQSLTLIATANQGSEATYESGFVIDKFPISRPNLTFSTLTVSNMSPEDSSIYLCSVAARREGGYTFGSGTRLTVV.